This TCR beta chain was identified in a study of shared clonotypes between healthy human individuals. Study summary: In total, the donors were a couple of women and a few men aged 18 to 49.

Sequenced by immunoSEQ multiplex PCR; TCRdb stores in-frame clones only, minus some. The table lists around 1,100,000 clones, 60% to 80% of them singletons, with approximately 0.9% in the top ten. In regard to this clone: As yet, its antigen is unknown.

The V gene lost 3 bases and the J gene lost 3 bases, with 11 bases spanning the gap. Germline CDR1 reads SGHAT; CDR2 reads FQNNGV. CDR3 length equals 15 residues. Study findings and constraints: Non-shared clonotypes showed lower generation probabilities than clonotypes common to all four donors. Sharing across four donors was highest in naive CD4 (approximately 5%) and lowest in memory CD8 (around 0.4%). Apart from blood, nothing was sampled; tissue repertoires likely differ.

V and J are TRBV11-2 and TRBJ2-2; no firm D call. The specimen was memory CD4+ T cells from PBMCs. Subset defined: CD45RA-negative fraction. This clonotype was sampled from a man in his late teens or twenties in good health. Some clones in this sample may be carry-over from other donors' samples. The DNA for the CDR3 is TGTGCCAGCAGCTTGGGCTTTCGGGACACCGGGGAGCTGTTTTTT. It codes for CASSLGFRDTGELFF.